The following is a TCR beta chain sequence with its context. Antigen: not known. The source of the sample is a study of sequential checkpoint blockade in melanoma. About the study: First-line arms were nivolumab then ipilimumab, or the reverse, randomized 1:1. Study-wide findings and caveats: In arm A, pretreatment tumor clonality was associated with response. PD-L1 staining and CD8+ counts, not mutational load, tracked tumor T-cell clonality. Clinical benefit was about 30 times likelier when tumor T-cell fraction and clonality increased.

There are 14 residues in the CDR3. Germline-derived CDR1 and CDR2 are MNHGY and SAAAGT. V lost 5 bases, J lost 3 bases, and 11 bases lay in between. Treatment indicated: randomized to nivolumab then ipilimumab (arm A) or the reverse (arm B). Sequencing used immunoSEQ multiplex PCR; TCRdb keeps in-frame clones, though not all of them. Here the sample spans 35,000 to 40,000 clones, about 30% being singletons. This sequence originates from a human donor with melanoma. V gene TRBV6-8 combines with J gene TRBJ1-5; possible D gene TRBD1, 6 bases. This sample comprised tumor tissue (inferred from file names), obtained from a patient given nivolumab and ipilimumab in sequence. The CDR3 region has the DNA TGTGCCAGCAGTCTGGGGGGGCACAATCAGCCCCAGCATTTT. As protein: CASSLGGHNQPQHF.